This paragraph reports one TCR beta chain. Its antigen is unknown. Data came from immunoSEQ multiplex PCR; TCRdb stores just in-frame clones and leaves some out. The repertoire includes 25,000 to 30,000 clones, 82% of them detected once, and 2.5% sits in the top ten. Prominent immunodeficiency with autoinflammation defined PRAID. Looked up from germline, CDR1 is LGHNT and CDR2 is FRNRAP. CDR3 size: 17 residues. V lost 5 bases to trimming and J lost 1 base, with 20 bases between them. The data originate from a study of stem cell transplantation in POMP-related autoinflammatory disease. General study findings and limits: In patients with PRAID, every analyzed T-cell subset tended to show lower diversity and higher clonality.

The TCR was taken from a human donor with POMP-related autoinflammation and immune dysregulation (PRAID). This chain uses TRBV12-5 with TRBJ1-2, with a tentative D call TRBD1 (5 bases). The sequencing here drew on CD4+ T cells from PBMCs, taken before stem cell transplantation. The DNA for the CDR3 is TGTGCTAGTGGTCCCCCCCCTCGACAGCCGTATAACTATGGCTACACCTTC. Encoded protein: CASGPPPRQPYNYGYTF. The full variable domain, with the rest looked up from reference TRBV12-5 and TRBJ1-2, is DARVTQTPRHKVTEMGQEVTMRCQPILGHNTVFWYRQTMMQGLELLAYFRNRAPLDDSGMPKDRFSAEMPDATLATLKIQPSEPRDSAVYFCASGPPPRQPYNYGYTFGSGTRLTVV.